Below, 10 T cell receptor beta chains from the same sample are listed, as sequenced in a study of T cell repertoires in cytomegalovirus infection. TCRdb re-derived calls from the reads in MiXCR, one entry per CDR3 protein. The sample yields approximately 250,000 distinct CDR3 sequences, 10% to 15% seen once. Sequencing was done on a sample of PBMCs. Every receptor here comes from a human donor in good health (CMV status not recorded). Some clones in this sample may be carry-over from other donors' samples.

This rearrangement joins TRBV11-3 to TRBJ2-7, with 7 bases fitting TRBD1. CDR1 and CDR2 (germline): SGHNT, YENEEA. The CDR3 spans 11 residues. Losses at the gene ends were 5 bases for V and 11 bases for J; bases not matched to a gene: 6. The CDR3 here is CASSVPGQEYF. The DNA of the CDR3 is TGTGCCAGCAGCGTCCCCGGACAGGAGTACTTC.

This clonotype was detected only a few times. The chain combines TRBV10-2 with TRBJ1-5; D uncertain. The ends were cut back, 3 bases at V and 0 bases at J, with 9 bases in the middle. This CDR3 region has 15 residues. The V gene's germline CDR1 is WSHSY and CDR2 SAAADI. The CDR3 sequence: CASSDGFGSNQPQHF. The CDR3 coding sequence is TGCGCCAGCAGTGACGGCTTCGGTAGCAATCAGCCCCAGCATTTT.

The rearrangement links TRBV20-1 to TRBJ2-3; tentatively, D is TRBD2 (6 bases). This CDR3 has 14 residues. Germline V lookup: CDR1 DFQATT, CDR2 SNEGSKA (reference sequence). CDR3 sequence: CNGSSGVVVDTQYF. The CDR3 bases are TGCAATGGGAGTAGCGGAGTGGTGGTAGATACGCAGTATTTT.

This clonotype was seen many times. This sequence joins TRBV7-2 and TRBJ1-4; D is ambiguous. The CDR3 extends over 15 amino acids. Germline lookup yields CDR1 SGHTA and CDR2 FQGNSA. V lost 5 bases and J lost 8, with 18 bases in between. The CDR3 region is CASSPPGIGKEKLFF. The CDR3 region has the DNA TGTGCCAGCAGCCCACCGGGGATTGGAAAAGAAAAACTGTTTTTT.

In this sample, this clonotype turned up a few times. The gene calls are TRBV20-1 and TRBJ2-7; TRBD2 aligns across 9 bases. Unmatched junction bases numbered 9, after V lost 6 bases and J lost 3 bases. Germline V lookup: CDR1 DFQATT, CDR2 SNEGSKA (reference sequence). The CDR3 totals 14 residues. Here the CDR3 reads CSAARSGRLYEQYF. Here the CDR3 DNA reads TGCAGTGCGGCGAGGAGCGGGAGGCTCTACGAGCAGTACTTC.

This clonotype was recorded at least ten times. V is TRBV7-3 and J is TRBJ2-1; the D gene is possibly TRBD2 (7 bases). CDR3 length equals 16 residues. Trimming removed 0 bases at V and 4 bases at J, with 13 bases between. Germline V gene sequence: CDR1 SGHTA, CDR2 FQGTGA. The CDR3 coding sequence is TGTGCCAGCAGCTTAACGGGGGGGGGGGCTTACAATGAGCAGTTCTTC. It codes for CASSLTGGGAYNEQFF.

This chain connects TRBV12-3 or TRBV12-4 to TRBJ2-2, with 7 bases aligning to TRBD1. The CDR3 totals 14 residues. After removal of 1 base from V and 7 bases from J, the junction contained 3 bases not matched to a gene. The CDR3 sequence is CASSLGQGVGELFF. CDR3 in DNA: TGTGCCAGCAGTTTAGGGCAGGGGGTCGGGGAGCTGTTTTTT.

The chain carries TRBV9 and TRBJ2-1; 7 nucleotides line up with TRBD2. The CDR3 length is 16 residues. CDR1 and CDR2 (germline): SGDLS, YYNGEE. V trimming: 0 bases; J trimming: 0 bases; junction bases outside the gene matches: 3. The CDR3 spells CASSVDGLGSYNEQFF. CDR3 nucleotide sequence: TGTGCCAGCAGCGTAGACGGACTAGGCTCCTACAATGAGCAGTTCTTC.

This clonotype was counted at least ten times. The chain uses TRBV7-2 and TRBJ1-2; D gene unclear. CDR1 and CDR2 (germline): SGHTA, FQGNSA. This CDR3 region has 14 residues. V was pared by 1 base and J by 0 bases, with 6 bases between. CDR3 amino acids: CASSLDRANYGYTF. The CDR3 DNA sequence: TGTGCCAGCAGCTTAGACAGAGCTAACTATGGCTACACCTTC.

The rearrangement uses TRBV19 and TRBJ2-2, with no clear D. The ends were cut back, 4 bases at V and 4 bases at J, with 16 bases in the middle. The CDR3 has 16 residues. From germline, CDR1 is LNHDA and CDR2 SQIVND (reference sequence). The CDR3 is CASSSSVVRGTGELFF. The CDR3 DNA reads TGTGCCAGTAGTAGCTCCGTGGTCCGCGGCACCGGGGAGCTGTTTTTT.